Below are 18 T cell receptor beta chains sequenced from a single sample in a study of Ad26.COV2.S vaccination and SARS-CoV-2 variants. Data came from immunoSEQ multiplex PCR; TCRdb stores just in-frame clones and leaves some out. The profile shows hundreds of thousands of clones, roughly 90% of them singletons. Noted treatment: approximately 18 received Ad26.COV2.S at low or high dose, single or two shots; 5 received placebo; per-sample allocation not given. Day 63 after the first injection of vaccine or placebo was the sampling time. Sequenced here: peripheral blood, sampled in a trial of Ad26.COV2.S vaccine versus placebo. All receptors come from a person between 18 and 65 years old who received the Ad26.COV2.S COVID-19 vaccine or a placebo.

The genes are TRBV6-1 and TRBJ1-3; D not resolved. V lost 1 base and J 3 bases, leaving 13 bases between the germline ends. This CDR3 spans 16 amino acids. The germline V gene encodes CDR1 MNHNS and CDR2 SASEGT. Here the CDR3 DNA reads TGTGCCAGCAGTGAAGACGCGGGAGGGATTGGAAACACCATATATTTT. It is translated as CASSEDAGGIGNTIYF.

J is TRBJ1-2 and V is TRBV29-1; D gene ambiguous. V shed 3 bases and J shed 0 bases, with 8 bases lying between them. Per germline, CDR1 SQVTM and CDR2 ANQGSEA. This CDR3 region has 13 residues. CDR3 in amino acids: CSVDSPTNYGYTF. In DNA form, the CDR3 reads TGCAGCGTTGACAGTCCCACTAACTATGGCTACACCTTC.

The chain is built from TRBV3-1 (or the pseudogene TRBV3-2) and TRBJ2-3; D is possibly TRBD2 (7 bases). V was cut by 5 bases and J by 1 base, with 13 bases left in between. CDR1 is LGHDT and CDR2 is YNNKEL in the germline V gene (reference sequence). This CDR3 comprises 15 residues. Written as DNA, the CDR3 is TGTGCCAGCAGCTGGGCGGGGGCAGGCACAGATACGCAGTATTTT. This codes for CASSWAGAGTDTQYF.

This clone was counted a single time. This chain uses TRBV3-1 (or the pseudogene TRBV3-2) with TRBJ2-3; 10 bases map to TRBD2. The CDR3 is 18 amino acids. The germline CDR1 and CDR2 sequences are LGHDT and YNNKEL (reference sequence). The V segment lost 1 base and the J segment 6 bases; nucleotides outside the gene matches: 13. The CDR3 coding sequence is TGTGCCAGCAGCCAAGCGAGTGCTAGCGGGGGCCCCAAGGATACGCAGTATTTT. This gives the protein CASSQASASGGPKDTQYF.

The rearrangement uses TRBV27 and TRBJ1-2; D is possibly TRBD1 (5 bases). The germline gives CDR1 MNHEY, CDR2 SMNVEV (reference sequence). Trimming removed 7 bases from V and 6 bases from J, with 21 bases in between. The CDR3 sequence is 15 residues long. The CDR3 DNA is TGTGCCAGCAAACCGGGACCCCTAATTAGGGATGGCTACACCTTC. This translates into CASKPGPLIRDGYTF.

The rearrangement joins TRBV4-1 to TRBJ1-1; D remains ambiguous. Trimming left V 1 base short and J 7 bases short, with 16 bases between. This CDR3 contains 15 residues. The germline V gene encodes CDR1 MGHRA and CDR2 YSYEKL. CDR3 residues: CASSQARERWGEAFF. The CDR3 DNA sequence: TGCGCCAGCAGCCAAGCTCGGGAACGGTGGGGTGAAGCTTTCTTT.

The chain employs TRBV11-2 and TRBJ1-4; weak D call: TRBD1 (6 bases). CDR1 is SGHAT and CDR2 is FQNNGV in the germline V gene. The CDR3 covers 14 residues. The V end was cut by 0 bases, the J end by 6 bases, with 8 bases between. CDR3 sequence (DNA): TGTGCCAGCAGCTTAGAGGGGGCCCATGAAAAACTGTTTTTT. It translates to CASSLEGAHEKLFF.

This clone showed up just once. The chain recombines TRBV27 with TRBJ1-2; TRBD1 agrees at 8 bases. The germline CDR1 and CDR2 sequences are MNHEY and SMNVEV (reference sequence). V lost 5 bases, J lost 4 bases, and 9 bases stayed unmatched. The CDR3 contains 15 residues. CDR3 protein: CASSVSGTGAYGYTF. The CDR3, as DNA: TGTGCCAGCAGTGTTTCCGGGACAGGAGCCTATGGCTACACCTTC.

The chain employs TRBV6-5 and TRBJ2-3, with D possibly TRBD1 on 6 matching bases. Deletions cut 6 bases from V and 7 bases from J, with 14 bases between. Germline CDR1 and CDR2: MNHEY and SVGAGI. The CDR3 contains 13 residues. The CDR3 region is CASSSAQGNTQYF. For the CDR3, the DNA is TGTGCCAGCAGCTCCGCACAGGGAAATACGCAGTATTTT.

V usage is TRBV7-2 and J usage is TRBJ1-1; unclear D gene. V lost 3 bases and J 8 bases, leaving 13 bases between the germline ends. The CDR3 loop spans 13 amino acids. Germline CDR1 reads SGHTA; CDR2 reads FQGNSA. CDR3 DNA sequence: TGTGCCAGCAGCTTGGCGGAGGGATTGGAAGCTTTCTTT. It specifies CASSLAEGLEAFF.

V gene TRBV6-5 combines with J gene TRBJ1-1, with 7 bases aligning to TRBD1. CDR1 and CDR2 (germline): MNHEY, SVGAGI. This CDR3 is 14 amino acids long. Trimming took 4 bases from V and 4 from J; bases not matched to a gene: 6. The DNA of the CDR3 is TGTGCCAGCAGTTTTTACAGGGGTGGCACTGAAGCTTTCTTT. Translation gives CASSFYRGGTEAFF.

The rearrangement uses TRBV5-1 and TRBJ1-1; 7 bases agree with TRBD1. The V gene's germline CDR1 is SGHRS and CDR2 YFSETQ. V was clipped by 0 bases and J by 0 bases; unmatched bases: 5. CDR3 length equals 16 residues. The CDR3 region is CASSLAGTGVNTEAFF. The CDR3 DNA is TGCGCCAGCAGCTTGGCTGGTACAGGGGTGAACACTGAAGCTTTCTTT.

CDR3: CASSLWGSPLHF. In DNA, the CDR3 is TGTGCCAGCAGTTTATGGGGTTCACCCCTCCACTTT. The rearrangement joins TRBV27 to TRBJ1-6; D ambiguous. The CDR3 contains 12 residues. Trimming cost V 1 base and J 9 bases, with 4 bases left between them. Germline assignment: CDR1 MNHEY and CDR2 SMNVEV (reference sequence).

The V and J genes are TRBV10-1 and TRBJ2-1, with 14 nucleotides matching TRBD2. J lost 0 bases, V lost 8 bases, and 9 bases had no gene match. The germline V gene has CDR1 WNHNN and CDR2 SYGVQD (reference sequence). This CDR3 spans 18 amino acids. CDR3 residues: CASSGLAGGRYSYNEQFF. In DNA, the CDR3 is TGCGCCAGCTCTGGACTAGCGGGAGGCCGTTACTCCTACAATGAGCAGTTCTTC.

The chain is built from TRBV19 and TRBJ1-2; D might be TRBD1 (5 bases). There are 15 residues in the CDR3. Germline CDR1 LNHDA, CDR2 SQIVND (reference sequence). V lost 6 bases and J lost 1, with 15 bases in between. The CDR3: CASRDPGLLNYGYTF. The CDR3, as DNA: TGTGCCAGTAGGGACCCGGGACTGCTTAACTATGGCTACACCTTC.

The rearrangement joins TRBV19 to TRBJ1-3; D ambiguous. CDR3 length: 14 residues. V shed 5 bases and J shed 2 bases, with 10 bases lying between them. The germline gives CDR1 LNHDA, CDR2 SQIVND (reference sequence). CDR3 region: CASSPVSTGNTIYF. The CDR3 DNA sequence: TGTGCCAGTAGTCCGGTTTCAACTGGAAACACCATATATTTT.

The chain recombines TRBV25-1 with TRBJ2-5, with D unresolved. This CDR3 has 13 amino acids. Germline-derived CDR1 and CDR2 are MGHDK and SYGVNS. V lost 5 bases and J lost 5, with 12 bases in between. Here the CDR3 DNA reads TGTGCCAGCAGTAGCCGCCGTTTGGAGACCCAGTACTTC. Translating gives CASSSRRLETQYF.

V usage is TRBV6-4 and J usage is TRBJ1-6; D is unclear. Germline V gene data show CDR1 as MRHNA and CDR2 as SNTAGT. CDR3 length: 15 residues. V gave up 5 bases and J gave up 7 bases, with 15 bases separating them. CDR3 DNA: TGTGCCAGCAGTAGTGAGGACGGTAGAAATTCACCCCTCCACTTT. It encodes CASSSEDGRNSPLHF.